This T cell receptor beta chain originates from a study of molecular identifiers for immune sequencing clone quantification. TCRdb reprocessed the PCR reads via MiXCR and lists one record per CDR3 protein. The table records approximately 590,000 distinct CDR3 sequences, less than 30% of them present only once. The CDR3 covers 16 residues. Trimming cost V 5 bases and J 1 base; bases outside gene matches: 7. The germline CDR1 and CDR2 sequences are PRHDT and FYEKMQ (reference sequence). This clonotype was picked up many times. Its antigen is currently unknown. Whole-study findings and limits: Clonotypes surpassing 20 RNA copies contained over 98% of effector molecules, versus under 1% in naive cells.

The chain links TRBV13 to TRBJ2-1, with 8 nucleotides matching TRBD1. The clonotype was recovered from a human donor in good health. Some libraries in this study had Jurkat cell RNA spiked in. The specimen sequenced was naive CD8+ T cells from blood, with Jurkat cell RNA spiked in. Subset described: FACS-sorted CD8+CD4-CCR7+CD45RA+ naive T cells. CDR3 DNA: TGTGCCAGCAGCGACGGACAGGGCCGGTCCTACAATGAGCAGTTCTTC. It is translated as CASSDGQGRSYNEQFF. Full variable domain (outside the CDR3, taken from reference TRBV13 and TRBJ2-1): AAGVIQSPRHLIKEKRETATLKCYPIPRHDTVYWYQQGPGQDPQFLISFYEKMQSDKGSIPDRFSAQQFSDYHSELNMSSLELGDSALYFCASSDGQGRSYNEQFFGPGTRLTVL.